This note documents a single T cell receptor beta chain sequence. This sample was taken from a study of OX40 agonist ivuxolimab in advanced cancers. About the study: Ivuxolimab, which patients received intravenously every 2 weeks, was dosed at 0.01 to 10 mg/kg. Patients treated during dose escalation were battling hepatocellular carcinoma, melanoma, renal cell or head and neck cancer. Prior anti-PD-1, anti-PD-L1 or anti-CTLA-4 therapy was allowed; roughly 40% had some.

The repertoire was sequenced with immunoSEQ multiplex PCR; TCRdb's copy has only in-frame clones and lacks some. The sample has about 58,000 clones; roughly nine tenths are singletons. V was shortened by 4 bases and J by 0 bases, with 16 bases between the two germline ends. The CDR3 has 16 residues. Germline CDR1 reads SGHRS; CDR2 reads YFSETQ. The rearrangement uses TRBV5-1 and TRBJ1-1; D unresolved. The specimen comprised CD4+ or CD8+ T cells sorted from blood, sampled in a trial of the OX40 agonist ivuxolimab. The TCR sequence derives from an adult with an advanced solid tumor such as melanoma, head and neck, liver or kidney cancer. CDR3 loop: CASSQDGSALNTEAFF. As DNA, the CDR3 is TGCGCCAGCAGCCAGGATGGATCCGCACTGAACACTGAAGCTTTCTTT. Using reference TRBV5-1 and TRBJ1-1 for the parts outside the CDR3, the full variable domain is KAGVTQTPRYLIKTRGQQVTLSCSPISGHRSVSWYQQTPGQGLQFLFEYFSETQRNKGNFPGRFSGRQFSNSRSEMNVSTLELGDSALYLCASSQDGSALNTEAFFGQGTRLTVV.